The 9 T cell receptor beta chains below all came from one sample that was sequenced in a study of cytomegalovirus exposure and HLA in healthy donors. Primers included in the PCR were 60 Vbeta and 13 Jbeta primers. Sequenced by immunoSEQ multiplex PCR; TCRdb stores in-frame clones only, minus some. This table has tens of thousands of clones, about 71% appearing once. Sequenced input: PBMCs. All receptors come from a woman in her fifties or sixties in good health and CMV-seropositive.

In its sample, this clone was seen a few times. The V gene is TRBV19, the J gene TRBJ1-2, with D perhaps matching TRBD1 (5 bases). The CDR3 sequence is 13 residues long. Germline V lookup: CDR1 LNHDA, CDR2 SQIVND (reference sequence). V was cut by 6 bases and J by 2 bases, with 10 bases left in between. This CDR3 is CASSMGGNYGYTF. CDR3 bases: TGTGCCAGTAGCATGGGGGGGAACTATGGCTACACCTTC.

The chain carries TRBV2 and TRBJ1-4; D is uncertain. This CDR3 is built from 15 residues. Looked up from germline, CDR1 is SNHLY and CDR2 is FYNNEI. V was shortened by 7 bases and J by 3 bases, with 15 bases between the two germline ends. The DNA for the CDR3 is TGTGCCAGCACGAGATCAGAGGTGGCTAATGAAAAACTGTTTTTT. Encoded protein: CASTRSEVANEKLFF.

In this sample, this clone turned up a few times. V is TRBV29-1 and J is TRBJ2-1, with 7 bases that match TRBD2. The germline V gene encodes CDR1 SQVTM and CDR2 ANQGSEA. The CDR3 is 15 residues long. V gave up 4 bases and J gave up 0 bases; unmatched junction bases: 6. This chain's CDR3 is CSVAIAGSSYNEQFF. CDR3 bases: TGCAGCGTTGCTATAGCGGGTAGCTCCTACAATGAGCAGTTCTTC.

This clone was observed a handful of times. This chain joins TRBV18 and TRBJ2-3, with D tentatively TRBD1 (6 bases). The germline V and J ends were trimmed by 3 bases and 0 bases, with 13 bases remaining between them. Germline V lookup: CDR1 KGHSH, CDR2 LQKENI. This CDR3 has 16 amino acids. DNA for the CDR3: TGTGCCAGCTCACCCCAGACAGGTCTTAGCACAGATACGCAGTATTTT. It yields the protein CASSPQTGLSTDTQYF.

The V and J genes are TRBV10-1 and TRBJ1-2; 7 nucleotides align to TRBD1. The CDR3 runs to 14 residues. CDR1 and CDR2 from the germline V gene are WNHNN and SYGVQD (reference sequence). Unmatched junction bases numbered 6, after V lost 6 bases and J lost 2 bases. The CDR3 sequence is CASSAGTENYGYTF. The CDR3 DNA is TGCGCCAGCAGCGCCGGGACAGAGAACTATGGCTACACCTTC.

The chain couples TRBV19 to TRBJ2-5; D might be TRBD1 (6 bases). Germline-derived CDR1 and CDR2 are LNHDA and SQIVND (reference sequence). V shed 5 bases and J shed 0 bases, with 13 bases lying between them. The CDR3 totals 15 residues. The CDR3, as DNA: TGTGCCAGTAGTCCCCAAACAGGGTACCAAGAGACCCAGTACTTC. This sequence encodes CASSPQTGYQETQYF.

The chain carries TRBV11-2 and TRBJ1-2; D is unclear. The germline V and J ends were trimmed by 5 bases and 1 base, with 11 bases remaining between them. The germline V gene encodes CDR1 SGHAT and CDR2 FQNNGV. The CDR3 runs 14 residues. Here the CDR3 reads CASSTSGSNYGYTF. In DNA form, the CDR3 reads TGTGCCAGCAGCACTTCTGGGAGTAACTATGGCTACACCTTC.

The V call is TRBV7-2, the J call TRBJ1-1, with D possibly being TRBD1 (5 bases). The V end was cut by 0 bases, the J end by 0 bases, with 8 bases between. The CDR3 has 15 residues. Germline V CDR1 and CDR2: SGHTA, FQGNSA. In DNA form, the CDR3 reads TGTGCCAGCAGCTTAGCGTCAGGGATGAACACTGAAGCTTTCTTT. It encodes CASSLASGMNTEAFF.

This sequence joins TRBV11-2 and TRBJ1-5; D possibly corresponds to TRBD1 (6 bases). V shed 5 bases and J shed 6 bases, with 17 bases lying between them. The CDR3 is 15 residues long. Germline V gene data show CDR1 as SGHAT and CDR2 as FQNNGV. CDR3 residues: CASSDNTGSSQPQHF. CDR3 nucleotides: TGTGCCAGCAGCGACAATACAGGGTCTAGTCAGCCCCAGCATTTT.